Listed below are T cell receptor beta chains from one sample, sequenced in a study of shared clonotypes between healthy human individuals. Assay used: immunoSEQ multiplex PCR; TCRdb lists only in-frame clones, some missing. The sample records about 2.1 million clones, about 93% being singletons. Sequencing was performed on naive CD8+ T cells from PBMCs. The receptors come from a man aged 18 to 30 in good health. Some clones in this sample may be carry-over from other donors' samples. Both conserved end residues are part of each CDR3.

TRBJ1-3 TRBV7-9 CASSLGYSESPGNTIYF
TRBJ2-5 TRBV19 CASRQLLGETQYF
TRBJ1-3 TRBV28 CASTTMGWSLGNTIYF
TRBJ2-7 TRBV6-5 CASSYSRGPRSEQYF
TRBJ2-7 TRBV27 CASSTLDRGSPYEQYF
TRBJ2-1 TRBV28 CASSPGQPHNEQFF
TRBJ2-7 TRBV27 CASREPGYNYEQYF
TRBJ2-5 TRBV7-2 CASSLEVRAQYF
TRBJ2-7 TRBV5-3 CARRRPVEGGIYEQYF
TRBJ2-1 TRBV7-8 CASSFRDRGPDPYNEQFF
TRBJ2-3 TRBV28 CASTDRSPGTDTQYF
TRBJ1-4 TRBV27 CASSPTGVNEKLFF
TRBJ1-1 TRBV7-9 CASSLNKFSGLNTEAFF
TRBJ2-5 TRBV28 CASSLEDPRGETQYF
TRBJ1-5 TRBV21-1 CANHLWGASDFQPQHF
TRBJ2-2 TRBV9 CASSVSRQGEGAGELFF
TRBJ2-7 TRBV27 CASSLSQAGGQFEQYF
TRBJ2-7 TRBV5-4 CASSFQRIVEQYF
TRBJ2-3 TRBV11-2 CASSLFPGGTDTQYF
TRBJ1-1 TRBV5-4 CASSFFRDTEAFF
TRBJ1-1 TRBV9 CASSVGTVNTEAFF
TRBJ1-4 TRBV28 CASSLYRATNEKLFF
TRBJ1-5 TRBV19 CASSIERSSNQPQHF
TRBJ2-5 TRBV5-1 CASSLAGIPQETQYF
TRBJ1-4 TRBV7-2 CASSFPVRDLNEKLFF
TRBJ2-1 TRBV6-6 CASSPYGTPTFF
TRBJ1-5 TRBV27 CASSFLTDSSPQHF
TRBJ2-7 TRBV5-5 CASSLGQGWSYEQYF
TRBJ2-7 TRBV28 CASSLFLFVAGGRPEQYF